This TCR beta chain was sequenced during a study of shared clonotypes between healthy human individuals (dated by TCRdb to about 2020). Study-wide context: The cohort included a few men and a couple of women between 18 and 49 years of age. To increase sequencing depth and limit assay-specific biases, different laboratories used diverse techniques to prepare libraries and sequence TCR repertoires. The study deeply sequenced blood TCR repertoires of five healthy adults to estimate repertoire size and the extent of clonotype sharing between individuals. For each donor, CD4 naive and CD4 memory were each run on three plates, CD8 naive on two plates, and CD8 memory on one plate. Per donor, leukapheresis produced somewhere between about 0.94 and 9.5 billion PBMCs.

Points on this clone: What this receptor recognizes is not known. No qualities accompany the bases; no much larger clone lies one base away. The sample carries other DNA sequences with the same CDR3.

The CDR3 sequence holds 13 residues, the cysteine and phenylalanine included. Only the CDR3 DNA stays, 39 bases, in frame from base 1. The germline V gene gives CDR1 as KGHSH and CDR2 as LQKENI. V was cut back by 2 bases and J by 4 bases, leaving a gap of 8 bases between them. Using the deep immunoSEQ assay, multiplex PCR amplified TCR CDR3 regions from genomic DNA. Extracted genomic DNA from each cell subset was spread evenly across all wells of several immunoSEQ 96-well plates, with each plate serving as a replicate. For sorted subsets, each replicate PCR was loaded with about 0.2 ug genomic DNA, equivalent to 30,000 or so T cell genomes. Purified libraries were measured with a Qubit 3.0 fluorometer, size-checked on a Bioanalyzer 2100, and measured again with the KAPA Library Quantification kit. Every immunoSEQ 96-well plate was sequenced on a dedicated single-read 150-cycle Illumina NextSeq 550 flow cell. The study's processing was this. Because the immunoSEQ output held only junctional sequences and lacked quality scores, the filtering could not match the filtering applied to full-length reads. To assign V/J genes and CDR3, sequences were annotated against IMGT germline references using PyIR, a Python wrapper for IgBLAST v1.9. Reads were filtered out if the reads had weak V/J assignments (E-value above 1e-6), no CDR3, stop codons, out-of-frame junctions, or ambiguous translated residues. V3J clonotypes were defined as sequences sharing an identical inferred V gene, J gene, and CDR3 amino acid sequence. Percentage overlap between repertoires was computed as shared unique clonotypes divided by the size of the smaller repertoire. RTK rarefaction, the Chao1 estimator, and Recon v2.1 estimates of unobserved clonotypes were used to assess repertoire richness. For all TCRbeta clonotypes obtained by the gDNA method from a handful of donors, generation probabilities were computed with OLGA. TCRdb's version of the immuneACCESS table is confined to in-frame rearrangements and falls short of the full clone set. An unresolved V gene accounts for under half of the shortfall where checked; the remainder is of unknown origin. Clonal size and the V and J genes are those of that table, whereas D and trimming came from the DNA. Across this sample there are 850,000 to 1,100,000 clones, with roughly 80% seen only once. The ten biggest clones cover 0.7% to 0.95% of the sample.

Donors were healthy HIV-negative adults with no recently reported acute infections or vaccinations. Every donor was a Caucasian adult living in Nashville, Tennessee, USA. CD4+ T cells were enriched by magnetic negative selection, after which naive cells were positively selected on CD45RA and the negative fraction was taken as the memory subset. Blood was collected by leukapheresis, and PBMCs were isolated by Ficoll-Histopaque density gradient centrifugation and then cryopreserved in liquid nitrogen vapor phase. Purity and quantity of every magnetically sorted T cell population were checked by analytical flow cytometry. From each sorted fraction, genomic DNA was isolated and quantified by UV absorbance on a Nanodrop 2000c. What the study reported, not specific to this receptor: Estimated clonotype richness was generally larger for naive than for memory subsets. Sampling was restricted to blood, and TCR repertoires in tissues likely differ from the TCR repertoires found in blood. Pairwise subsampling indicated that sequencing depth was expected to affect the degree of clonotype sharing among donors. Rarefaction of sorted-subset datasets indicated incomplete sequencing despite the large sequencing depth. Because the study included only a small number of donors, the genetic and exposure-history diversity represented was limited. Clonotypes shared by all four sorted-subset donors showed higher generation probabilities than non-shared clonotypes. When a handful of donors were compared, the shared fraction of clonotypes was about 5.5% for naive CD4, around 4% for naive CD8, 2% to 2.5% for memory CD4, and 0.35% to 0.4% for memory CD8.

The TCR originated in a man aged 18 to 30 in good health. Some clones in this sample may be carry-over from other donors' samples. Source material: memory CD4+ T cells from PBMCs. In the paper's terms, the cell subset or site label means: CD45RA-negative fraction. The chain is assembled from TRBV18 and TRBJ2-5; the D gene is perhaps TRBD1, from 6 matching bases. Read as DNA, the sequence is TGTGCCAGCTCACCAGGGGGCGGAGAGACCCAGTACTTC. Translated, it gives CASSPGGGETQYF.